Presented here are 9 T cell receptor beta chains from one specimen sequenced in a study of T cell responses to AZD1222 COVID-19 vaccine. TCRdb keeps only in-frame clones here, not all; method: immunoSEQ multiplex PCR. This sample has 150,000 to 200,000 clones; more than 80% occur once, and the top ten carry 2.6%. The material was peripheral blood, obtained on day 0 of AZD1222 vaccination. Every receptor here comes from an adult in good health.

CDR3 residues: CASSQGGSNGYTF. The CDR3 nucleotides are TGTGCCAGCAGCCAGGGGGGGTCCAATGGCTACACCTTC. The chain links TRBV27 to TRBJ1-2, with 7 bases aligning to TRBD1. This CDR3 is 13 amino acids long. CDR1 is MNHEY and CDR2 is SMNVEV in the germline V gene (reference sequence). The junction had 7 bases not matched to a gene; V was cut back by 6 bases and J by 6 bases.

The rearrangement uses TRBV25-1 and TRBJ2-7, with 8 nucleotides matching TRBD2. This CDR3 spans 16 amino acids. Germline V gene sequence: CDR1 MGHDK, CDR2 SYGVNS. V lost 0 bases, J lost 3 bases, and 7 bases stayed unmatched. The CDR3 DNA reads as TGTGCCAGCAGTGAATATACGGGAGGGAGAATCTACGAGCAGTACTTC. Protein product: CASSEYTGGRIYEQYF.

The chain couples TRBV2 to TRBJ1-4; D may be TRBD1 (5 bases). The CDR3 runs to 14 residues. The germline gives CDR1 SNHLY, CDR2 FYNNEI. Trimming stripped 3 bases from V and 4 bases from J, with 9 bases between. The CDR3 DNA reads TGTGCCAGCAGTGACGGAGGGGTTAATGAAAAACTGTTTTTT. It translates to CASSDGGVNEKLFF.

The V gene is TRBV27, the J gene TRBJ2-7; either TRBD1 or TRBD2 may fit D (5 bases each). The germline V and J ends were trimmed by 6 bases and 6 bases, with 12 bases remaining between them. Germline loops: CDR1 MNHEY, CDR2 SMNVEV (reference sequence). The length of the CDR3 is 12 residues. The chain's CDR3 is CASSSGTGEQYF. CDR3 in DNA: TGTGCCAGCAGCTCTGGGACCGGCGAGCAGTACTTC.

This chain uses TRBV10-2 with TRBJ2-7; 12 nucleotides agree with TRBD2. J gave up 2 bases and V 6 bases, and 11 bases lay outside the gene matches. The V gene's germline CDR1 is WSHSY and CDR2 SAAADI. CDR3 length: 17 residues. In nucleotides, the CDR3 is TGCGCCAGCAGGACCCGTCTCACTAGCGGGGGGCCCTACGAGCAGTACTTC. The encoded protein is CASRTRLTSGGPYEQYF.

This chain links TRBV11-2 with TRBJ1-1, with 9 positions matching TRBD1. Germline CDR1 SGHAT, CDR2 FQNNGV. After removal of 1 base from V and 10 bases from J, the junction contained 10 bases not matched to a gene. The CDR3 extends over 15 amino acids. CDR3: CASSLAAGQGSGAFF. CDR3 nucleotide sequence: TGTGCCAGCAGCTTAGCCGCGGGACAGGGAAGTGGAGCTTTCTTT.

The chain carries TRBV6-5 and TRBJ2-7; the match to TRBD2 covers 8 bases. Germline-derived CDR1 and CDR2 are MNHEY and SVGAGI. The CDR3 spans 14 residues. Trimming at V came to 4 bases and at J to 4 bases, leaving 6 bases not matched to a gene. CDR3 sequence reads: CASSSGLVGYEQYF. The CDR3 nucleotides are TGTGCCAGCAGTTCGGGACTAGTCGGGTACGAGCAGTACTTC.

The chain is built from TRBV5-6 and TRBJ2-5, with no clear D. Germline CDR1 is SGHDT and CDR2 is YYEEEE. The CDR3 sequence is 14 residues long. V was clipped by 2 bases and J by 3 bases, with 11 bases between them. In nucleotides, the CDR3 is TGTGCCAGCAGCTTACCAGGTTTAGAAGAGACCCAGTACTTC. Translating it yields CASSLPGLEETQYF.

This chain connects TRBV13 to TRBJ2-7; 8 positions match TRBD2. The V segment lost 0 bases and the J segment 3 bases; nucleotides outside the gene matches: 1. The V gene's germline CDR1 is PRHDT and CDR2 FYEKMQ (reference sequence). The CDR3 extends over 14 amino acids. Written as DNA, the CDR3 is TGTGCCAGCAGCTTAGGACTAGCGGTCTACGAGCAGTACTTC. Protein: CASSLGLAVYEQYF.